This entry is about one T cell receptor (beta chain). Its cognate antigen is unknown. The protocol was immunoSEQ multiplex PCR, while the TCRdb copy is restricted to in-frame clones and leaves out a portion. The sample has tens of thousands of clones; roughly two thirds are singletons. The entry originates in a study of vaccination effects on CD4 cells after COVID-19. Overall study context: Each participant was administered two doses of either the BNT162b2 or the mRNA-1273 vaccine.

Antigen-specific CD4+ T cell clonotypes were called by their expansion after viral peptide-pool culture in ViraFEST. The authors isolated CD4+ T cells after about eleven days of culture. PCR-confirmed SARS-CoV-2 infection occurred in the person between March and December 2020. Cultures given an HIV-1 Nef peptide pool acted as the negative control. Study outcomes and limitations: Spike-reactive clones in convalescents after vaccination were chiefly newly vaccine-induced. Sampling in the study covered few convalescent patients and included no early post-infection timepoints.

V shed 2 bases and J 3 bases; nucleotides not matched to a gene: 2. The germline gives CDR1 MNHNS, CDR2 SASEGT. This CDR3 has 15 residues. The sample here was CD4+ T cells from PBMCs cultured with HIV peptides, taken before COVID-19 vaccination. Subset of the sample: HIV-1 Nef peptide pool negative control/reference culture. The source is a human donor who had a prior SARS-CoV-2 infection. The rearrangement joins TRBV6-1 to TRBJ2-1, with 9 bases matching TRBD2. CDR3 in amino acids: CASSEQTSGYNEQFF. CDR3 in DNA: TGTGCCAGCAGTGAACAGACTAGCGGCTACAATGAGCAGTTCTTC.